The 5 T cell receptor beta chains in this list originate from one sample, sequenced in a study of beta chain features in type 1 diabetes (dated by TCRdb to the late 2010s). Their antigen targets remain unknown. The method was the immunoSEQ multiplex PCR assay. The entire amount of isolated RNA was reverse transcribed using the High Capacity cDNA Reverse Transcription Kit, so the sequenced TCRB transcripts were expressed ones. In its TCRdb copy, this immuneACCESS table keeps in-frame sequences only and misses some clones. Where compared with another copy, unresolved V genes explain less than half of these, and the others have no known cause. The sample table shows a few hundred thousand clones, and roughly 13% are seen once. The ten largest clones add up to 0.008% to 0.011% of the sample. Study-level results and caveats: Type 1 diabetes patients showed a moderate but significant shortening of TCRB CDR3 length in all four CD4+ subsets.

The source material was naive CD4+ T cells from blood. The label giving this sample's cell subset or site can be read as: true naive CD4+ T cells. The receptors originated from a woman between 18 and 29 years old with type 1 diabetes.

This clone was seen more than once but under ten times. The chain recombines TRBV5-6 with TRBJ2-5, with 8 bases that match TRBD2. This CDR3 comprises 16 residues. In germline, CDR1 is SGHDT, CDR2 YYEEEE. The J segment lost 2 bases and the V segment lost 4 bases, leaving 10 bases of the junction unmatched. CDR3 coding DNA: TGTGCCAGCAGCAAAATCGGGACTAGTCCGCAAGAGACCCAGTACTTC. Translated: CASSKIGTSPQETQYF.

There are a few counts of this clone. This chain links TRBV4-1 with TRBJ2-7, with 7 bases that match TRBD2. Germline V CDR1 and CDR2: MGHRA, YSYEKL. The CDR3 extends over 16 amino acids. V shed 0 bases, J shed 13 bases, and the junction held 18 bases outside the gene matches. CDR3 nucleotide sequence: TGCGCCAGCAGCCAAGATAGAGAGGGGCTAGCGGCTACCTATTACTTC. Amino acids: CASSQDREGLAATYYF.

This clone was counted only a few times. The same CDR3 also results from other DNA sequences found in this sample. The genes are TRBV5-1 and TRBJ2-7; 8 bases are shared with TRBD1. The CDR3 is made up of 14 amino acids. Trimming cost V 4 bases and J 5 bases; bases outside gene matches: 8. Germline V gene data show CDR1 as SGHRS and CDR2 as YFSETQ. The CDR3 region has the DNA TGCGCCAGCAGCCTGGGACAGGTGGTGGACGAGCAGTACTTC. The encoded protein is CASSLGQVVDEQYF.

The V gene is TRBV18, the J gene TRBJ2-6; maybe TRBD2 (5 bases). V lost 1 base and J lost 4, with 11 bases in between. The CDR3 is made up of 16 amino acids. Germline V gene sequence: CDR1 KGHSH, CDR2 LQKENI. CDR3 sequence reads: CASSPLGMSGANVLTF. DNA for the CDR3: TGTGCCAGCTCACCACTCGGGATGAGCGGGGCCAACGTCCTGACTTTC.

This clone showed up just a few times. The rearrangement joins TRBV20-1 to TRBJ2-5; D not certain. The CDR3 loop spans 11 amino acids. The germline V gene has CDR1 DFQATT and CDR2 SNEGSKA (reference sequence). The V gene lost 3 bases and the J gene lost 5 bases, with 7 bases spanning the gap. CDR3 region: CSARSIETQYF. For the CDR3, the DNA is TGCAGTGCTAGGAGCATCGAGACCCAGTACTTC.